A selection of T cell receptor beta chains follows, all from one sample in a study of shared clonotypes between healthy human individuals. The assay was immunoSEQ multiplex PCR, and TCRdb's table has in-frame clones only and misses some. The data hold more than 550,000 clones, with approximately 72% observed a single time. Sequencing was performed on memory CD4+ T cells sorted from blood. Receptors originate from a young woman in good health. The CDR3 runs from the conserved cysteine through the conserved F or W. A D gene is named only where the DNA matches it firmly. Clone size, where shown, is once, few, many, or a class for clones that have expanded.

abundance	v_gene	j_gene	d_gene	CDR3aa	CDR3nt
-	TRBV7-3	TRBJ2-1	TRBD2	CASSRQGTSGYNEQFF	TGTGCCAGCAGCCGCCAGGGGACTAGCGGCTACAATGAGCAGTTCTTC
-	TRBV11-2	TRBJ1-6	TRBD1	CASSPTGWASPLHF	TGTGCCAGCAGCCCGACAGGGTGGGCTTCACCCCTCCACTTT
-	TRBV2	TRBJ1-5	-	CASSDFAGSNQPQHF	TGTGCCAGCAGTGATTTCGCAGGAAGCAATCAGCCCCAGCATTTT
few	TRBV19	TRBJ2-7	-	CASKRFSTSYEQYF	TGTGCCAGTAAACGGTTTAGCACCAGCTACGAGCAGTACTTC
-	TRBV7-8	TRBJ2-1	-	CASSLVWRQNNEQFF	TGTGCCAGCAGCTTAGTGTGGCGCCAGAACAATGAGCAGTTCTTC
few	TRBV7-9	TRBJ2-5	-	CASSYPDGQETQYF	TGTGCCAGCAGCTACCCGGACGGACAAGAGACCCAGTACTTC
-	TRBV27	TRBJ2-7	TRBD2	CASSSLTSGISHEQYF	TGTGCCAGCAGTTCGCTAACTAGCGGGATATCCCACGAGCAGTACTTC
-	TRBV4-2	TRBJ1-2	TRBD1	CASSQDLLFGTDYGYTF	TGTGCCAGCAGCCAAGATCTTTTATTCGGGACAGATTATGGCTACACCTTC
-	TRBV19	TRBJ2-7	-	CASSIGGLKEQYF	TGTGCCAGTAGTATCGGCGGCCTTAAAGAGCAGTACTTC
-	TRBV5-8	TRBJ2-1	-	CASSLAGSSWGYNEQFF	TGTGCCAGCAGCTTGGCAGGGTCCTCTTGGGGTTACAATGAGCAGTTCTTC
few	TRBV11-2	TRBJ1-5	-	CASSVDGNQPQHF	TGTGCCAGCAGCGTGGACGGCAATCAGCCCCAGCATTTT
-	TRBV18	TRBJ1-1	-	CASSPPGRVMNTEAFF	TGTGCCAGCTCACCACCGGGTAGGGTCATGAACACTGAAGCTTTCTTT
-	TRBV25-1	TRBJ2-3	-	CASRVQGGADTQYF	TGTGCCAGCAGGGTCCAGGGTGGTGCAGATACGCAGTATTTT
-	TRBV25-1	TRBJ2-3	TRBD2	CVLNPREDSDTQYF	TGTGTCTTAAACCCCCGGGAGGACTCAGATACGCAGTATTTT
-	TRBV19	TRBJ2-1	-	CASSIRGEAYNEQFF	TGTGCCAGTAGTATAAGGGGGGAGGCCTACAATGAGCAGTTCTTC
-	TRBV19	TRBJ1-2	-	CASSNLDSFGGYTF	TGTGCCAGTAGCAACCTCGACAGTTTCGGGGGCTACACCTTC
-	TRBV29-1	TRBJ2-1	TRBD1	CSASETGGTYNEQFF	TGCAGCGCATCAGAAACAGGGGGCACTTACAATGAGCAGTTCTTC
-	TRBV27	TRBJ2-7	TRBD1	CASSSGQGVVGIHEQYF	TGTGCCAGCAGCTCGGGACAGGGGGTGGTAGGGATCCACGAGCAGTACTTC
-	TRBV28	TRBJ2-7	-	CASSPGWEQYF	TGTGCCAGCAGTCCCGGTTGGGAGCAGTACTTC
-	TRBV11-3	TRBJ1-1	-	CASSPGGIMNTEAFF	TGTGCCAGCAGCCCTGGAGGCATCATGAACACTGAAGCTTTCTTT
-	TRBV9	TRBJ2-7	TRBD2	CASSVSGTSGVYEQYF	TGTGCCAGCAGCGTCTCCGGGACTAGCGGGGTCTACGAGCAGTACTTC
-	TRBV18	TRBJ2-5	-	CASSPPSGGEETQYF	TGTGCCAGCTCACCACCTTCCGGGGGTGAAGAGACCCAGTACTTC
many	TRBV18	TRBJ2-1	-	CASSRPGDLYNEQFF	TGTGCCAGCTCACGACCGGGAGATCTCTACAATGAGCAGTTCTTC
-	TRBV5-6	TRBJ1-1	-	CASSPSSNTEAFF	TGTGCCAGCAGCCCTTCATCAAACACTGAAGCTTTCTTT
-	TRBV6-5	TRBJ2-4	-	CASSYAYTAARNIQYF	TGTGCCAGCAGTTACGCCTACACGGCGGCGAGAAACATTCAGTACTTC
-	TRBV15	TRBJ1-1	TRBD1	CATSRNYRDRDMNTEAFF	TGTGCCACCAGCAGAAACTACCGGGACAGAGATATGAACACTGAAGCTTTCTTT
-	TRBV11-2	TRBJ2-7	TRBD2	CASSSQTSDYEQYF	TGTGCCAGCAGCTCTCAGACTAGCGACTACGAGCAGTACTTC
-	TRBV5-1	TRBJ2-1	-	CASSLRVGEQFF	TGCGCCAGCAGCCTGCGCGTAGGTGAGCAGTTCTTC
few	TRBV5-1	TRBJ1-4	-	CASRSGTDLTKATNEKLFF	TGCGCCAGCAGATCCGGGACGGATTTAACCAAGGCAACTAATGAAAAACTGTTTTTT
few	TRBV10-3	TRBJ1-3	-	CAIKASGNTIYF	TGTGCCATTAAAGCCTCTGGAAACACCATATATTTT
-	TRBV11-2	TRBJ2-7	-	CASSLSSSEQYF	TGTGCCAGCAGCTTATCTTCCTCCGAGCAGTACTTC